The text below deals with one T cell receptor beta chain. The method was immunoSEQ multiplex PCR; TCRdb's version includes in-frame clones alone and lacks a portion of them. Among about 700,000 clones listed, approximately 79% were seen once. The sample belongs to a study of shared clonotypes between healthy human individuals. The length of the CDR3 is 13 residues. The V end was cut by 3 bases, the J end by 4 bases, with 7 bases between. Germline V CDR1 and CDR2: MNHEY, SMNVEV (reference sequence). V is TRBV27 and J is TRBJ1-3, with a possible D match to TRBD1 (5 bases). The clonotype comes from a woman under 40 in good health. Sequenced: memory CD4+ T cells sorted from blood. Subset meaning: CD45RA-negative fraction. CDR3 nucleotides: TGTGCCAGCAGTTTCGGACACGGAAACACCATATATTTT. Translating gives CASSFGHGNTIYF.